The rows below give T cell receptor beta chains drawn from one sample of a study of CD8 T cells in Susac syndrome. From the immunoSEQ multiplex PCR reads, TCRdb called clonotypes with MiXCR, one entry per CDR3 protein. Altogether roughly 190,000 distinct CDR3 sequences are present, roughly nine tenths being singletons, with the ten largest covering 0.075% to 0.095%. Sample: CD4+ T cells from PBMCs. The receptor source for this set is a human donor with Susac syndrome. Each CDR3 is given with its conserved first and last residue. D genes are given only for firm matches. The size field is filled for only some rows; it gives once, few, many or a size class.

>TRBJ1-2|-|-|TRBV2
CASRGTGVYGYTF
TGTGCCAGCAGGGGAACAGGAGTCTATGGCTACACCTTC
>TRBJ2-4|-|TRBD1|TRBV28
CASSYPWTGTNIQYF
TGTGCCAGCAGCTATCCTTGGACAGGGACAAACATTCAGTACTTC
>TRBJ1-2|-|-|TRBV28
CASRGGVNYGYTF
TGTGCCAGCCGTGGAGGGGTAAACTATGGCTACACCTTC
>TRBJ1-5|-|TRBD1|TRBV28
CATRTGSNQPQHF
TGTGCCACCCGGACAGGGAGCAATCAGCCCCAGCATTTT
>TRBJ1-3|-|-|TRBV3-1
CASSQGGVGGSGNTIYF
TGTGCCAGCAGCCAAGGAGGAGTTGGGGGATCCGGAAACACCATATATTTT
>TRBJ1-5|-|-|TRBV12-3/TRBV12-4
CASSPPGLNQPQHF
TGTGCCAGCAGTCCACCGGGACTCAATCAGCCCCAGCATTTT
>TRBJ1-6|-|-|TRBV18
CASSQDSRAPLHF
TGTGCCAGCTCACAGGACAGCCGCGCACCCCTCCACTTT
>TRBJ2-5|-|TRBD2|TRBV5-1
CASSFGLAVGETQYF
TGCGCCAGCAGCTTCGGACTAGCGGTGGGGGAGACCCAGTACTTC
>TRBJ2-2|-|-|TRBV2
CASSEVLAGELFF
TGTGCCAGCAGTGAAGTATTAGCCGGGGAGCTGTTTTTT
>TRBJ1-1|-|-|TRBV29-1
CSVFLYSFGISNTEAFF
TGCAGCGTTTTTCTTTATTCTTTCGGAATTTCGAACACTGAAGCTTTCTTT
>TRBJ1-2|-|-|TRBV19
CASADRLGGYTF
TGTGCCAGTGCCGACCGATTGGGCGGCTACACCTTC
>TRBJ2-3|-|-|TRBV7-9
CASSLEASTDTQYF
TGTGCCAGCAGCTTAGAAGCCAGCACAGATACGCAGTATTTT
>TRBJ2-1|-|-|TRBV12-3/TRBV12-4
CASSSGPSGQFF
TGTGCCAGCAGTTCCGGTCCCTCGGGGCAGTTCTTC
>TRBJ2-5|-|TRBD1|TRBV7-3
CASSLGQGEKTQYF
TGTGCCAGCAGCCTGGGACAGGGGGAGAAGACCCAGTACTTC
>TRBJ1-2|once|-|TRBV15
CATSRDPKRDYGYTF
TGTGCCACCAGCAGAGATCCGAAAAGGGACTATGGCTACACCTTC
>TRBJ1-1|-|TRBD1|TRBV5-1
CASSFEGATEAFF
TGCGCCAGCAGCTTTGAGGGGGCAACTGAAGCTTTCTTT
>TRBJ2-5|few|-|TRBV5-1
CASSPAGAGETQYF
TGCGCCAGCAGCCCTGCGGGGGCCGGGGAGACCCAGTACTTC
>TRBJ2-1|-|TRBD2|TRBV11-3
CASSLAGGPENEQFF
TGTGCCAGCAGCTTAGCGGGAGGGCCGGAAAATGAGCAGTTCTTC
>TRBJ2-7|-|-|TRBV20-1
CSAPGITYEQYF
TGCAGTGCTCCAGGGATTACCTACGAGCAGTACTTC
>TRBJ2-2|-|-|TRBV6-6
CASNDDPANTGELFF
TGTGCCAGCAATGACGACCCCGCGAACACCGGGGAGCTGTTTTTT
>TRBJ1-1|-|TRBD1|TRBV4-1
CASSQGSGDRGTEAFF
TGCGCCAGCAGCCAAGGCAGTGGGGACAGGGGCACTGAAGCTTTCTTT
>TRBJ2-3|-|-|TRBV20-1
CSAAGTTATDTQYF
TGCAGTGCCGCAGGAACCACTGCCACAGATACGCAGTATTTT
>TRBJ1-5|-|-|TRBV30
CAWSPGVWREDQPQHF
TGTGCCTGGAGTCCGGGGGTTTGGCGGGAGGATCAGCCCCAGCATTTT
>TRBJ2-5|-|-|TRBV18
CASSPLASQETQYF
TGTGCCAGCTCACCTCTAGCTTCCCAAGAGACCCAGTACTTC
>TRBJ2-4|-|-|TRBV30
CAWTRQRSSSLAKNIQYF
TGTGCCTGGACCCGACAGAGGTCGTCCTCTCTAGCCAAAAACATTCAGTACTTC
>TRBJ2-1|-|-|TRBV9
CASSVGGLFIHEQFF
TGTGCCAGCAGCGTGGGGGGGCTCTTCATCCATGAGCAGTTCTTC
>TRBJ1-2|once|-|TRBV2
CASSGFRGQDGYTF
TGTGCCAGCAGTGGATTCCGGGGGCAGGATGGCTACACCTTC
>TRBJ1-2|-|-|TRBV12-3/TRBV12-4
CASIISGGYGYTF
TGTGCCAGCATCATCTCGGGGGGCTATGGCTACACCTTC
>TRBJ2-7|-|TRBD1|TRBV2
CASSAQGAQGGEQYF
TGTGCCAGCAGTGCCCAGGGGGCACAAGGGGGCGAGCAGTACTTC
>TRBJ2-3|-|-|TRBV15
CATSRGAGGPLVDTQYF
TGTGCCACCAGCAGAGGGGCTGGCGGACCCTTGGTTGATACGCAGTATTTT
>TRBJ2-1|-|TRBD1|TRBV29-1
CSVDAGQAGSYNEQFF
TGCAGCGTTGACGCCGGACAGGCAGGTTCCTACAATGAGCAGTTCTTC
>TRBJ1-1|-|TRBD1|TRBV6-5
CASSYGSGGGNTEAFF
TGTGCCAGCAGTTACGGGTCAGGGGGCGGGAACACTGAAGCTTTCTTT
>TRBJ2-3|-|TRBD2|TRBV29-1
CSASSGNKGSTDTQYF
TGCAGCGCTTCAAGCGGGAACAAGGGTAGCACAGATACGCAGTATTTT
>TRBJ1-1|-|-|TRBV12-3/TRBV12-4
CASSPNGVAEAFF
TGTGCCAGCAGTCCCAACGGGGTAGCTGAAGCTTTCTTT
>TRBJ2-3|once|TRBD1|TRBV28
CASSLTQGASTDTQYF
TGTGCCAGCAGTTTAACCCAGGGGGCGAGCACAGATACGCAGTATTTT
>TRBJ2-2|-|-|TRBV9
CASSVYESIRGGELFF
TGTGCCAGCAGCGTGTACGAGTCAATAAGGGGCGGGGAGCTGTTTTTT
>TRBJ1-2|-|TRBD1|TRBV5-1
CASSPPGQGAYGYTF
TGCGCCAGCAGCCCACCGGGACAGGGGGCGTATGGCTACACCTTC
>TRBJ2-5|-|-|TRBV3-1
CASSQVKETQYF
TGTGCCAGCAGCCAAGTCAAGGAGACCCAGTACTTC
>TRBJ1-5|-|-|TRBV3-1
CASSLGHNSNQPQHF
TGTGCCAGCAGCCTCGGACACAATAGCAATCAGCCCCAGCATTTT
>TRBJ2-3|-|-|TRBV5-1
CASSSGDWERRDTQYF
TGCGCCAGCAGCTCGGGTGACTGGGAACGAAGGGATACGCAGTATTTT
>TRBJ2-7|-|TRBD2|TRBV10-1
CASSAAGVHEQYF
TGCGCCAGCAGTGCGGCGGGGGTCCACGAGCAGTACTTC
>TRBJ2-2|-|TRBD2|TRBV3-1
CASSQSGTSGRTGELFF
TGTGCCAGCAGCCAATCCGGGACTAGCGGGAGAACCGGGGAGCTGTTTTTT
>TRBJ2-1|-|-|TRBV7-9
CASSLVGARIHNEQSF
TGTGCCAGCAGCTTGGTGGGAGCGCGCATCCACAATGAGCAGTCCTTC
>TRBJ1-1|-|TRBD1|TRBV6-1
CASRPRTSGGGTEAFF
TGTGCCAGCAGACCACGTACCTCAGGGGGTGGGACTGAAGCTTTCTTT
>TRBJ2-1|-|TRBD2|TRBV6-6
CASRDWTSGKYNEQFF
TGTGCCAGCAGGGACTGGACTAGCGGGAAATACAATGAGCAGTTCTTC
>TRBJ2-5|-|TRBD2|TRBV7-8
CASSLASGGLPMETQYF
TGTGCCAGCAGCTTGGCTAGCGGGGGGCTACCGATGGAGACCCAGTACTTC
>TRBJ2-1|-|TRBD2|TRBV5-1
CASSLVWTRSYNEQFF
TGCGCCAGCAGCTTGGTGTGGACTAGGTCCTACAATGAGCAGTTCTTC
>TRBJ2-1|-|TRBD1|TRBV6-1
CASSLTPGTGSYNEQFF
TGTGCCAGCAGCCTCACCCCCGGGACAGGCTCCTACAATGAGCAGTTCTTC
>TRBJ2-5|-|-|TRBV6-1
CAINSGGRETQYF
TGTGCCATCAACAGTGGGGGAAGAGAGACCCAGTACTTC